This entry lists 9 T cell receptor beta chains sequenced from one sample in a study of cytomegalovirus exposure and HLA in healthy donors. PCR involved 60 Vbeta and 13 Jbeta primers. Here immunoSEQ multiplex PCR was the method, and the copy in TCRdb shows in-frame clones only, minus some. The sample yields about 43,000 clones, over 55% seen once. Specimen: PBMCs. These receptors originate from a human donor in good health.

The V and J genes are TRBV28 and TRBJ2-7; 9 nucleotides match TRBD2. V lost 5 bases, J lost 0 bases, and 5 bases stayed unmatched. Per germline, CDR1 MDHEN and CDR2 SYDVKM. CDR3 length equals 15 residues. The CDR3 DNA is TGTGCCAGCAGTCTTAGCGGGGGCAGCTCCTACGAGCAGTACTTC. It encodes CASSLSGGSSYEQYF.

V gene TRBV11-3 combines with J gene TRBJ2-1; tentative D call: TRBD1 (7 bases). The V gene lost 2 bases and the J gene lost 4 bases, with 12 bases spanning the gap. The germline V gene encodes CDR1 SGHNT and CDR2 YENEEA. This CDR3 has 15 amino acids. CDR3 in DNA: TGTGCCAGCAGCTTATTTCAGGGGGGTTACAATGAGCAGTTCTTC. Residues: CASSLFQGGYNEQFF.

Notes on this clone: The junction departs from germline at one end; a sequencing error may be responsible. The V and J genes are TRBV7-2 and TRBJ1-2; 7 nucleotides line up with TRBD1. Germline values: CDR1 SGHTA, CDR2 FQGNSA. The CDR3 is made up of 15 amino acids. This CDR3 is CASRLGTATNYGYTF. CDR3 sequence (DNA): TGTGCCAGCAGATTAGGGACAGCGACTAACTATGGCTACACCTTC.

This clone came up a few times. V gene TRBV14 combines with J gene TRBJ2-7; the D gene is possibly TRBD2 (5 bases). Germline V CDR1 and CDR2: SGHDN, FVKESK. The CDR3 length is 14 residues. The V end lost 4 bases, the J end lost 3 bases, and 13 bases lay between the germline ends. This CDR3 reads CASSLGPGNYEQYF. As DNA, the CDR3 is TGTGCCAGCAGCCTGGGCCCCGGGAACTACGAGCAGTACTTC.

The genes are TRBV10-3 and TRBJ2-7, with 12 nucleotides matching TRBD2. This CDR3 is built from 18 residues. V was pared by 4 bases and J by 5 bases, with 15 bases of the junction left unmatched. Germline V gene data show CDR1 as ENHRY and CDR2 as SYGVKD. The chain's CDR3 is CAISGQLPGLAGTDEQYF. The CDR3 DNA sequence: TGTGCCATCAGTGGCCAACTCCCGGGACTAGCGGGTACAGACGAGCAGTACTTC.

The chain links TRBV6-1 to TRBJ2-6, with no clear D. Germline CDR1 reads MNHNS; CDR2 reads SASEGT. V was shortened by 5 bases and J by 1 base, with 6 bases between the two germline ends. This CDR3 has 14 residues. CDR3 sequence: CASSFLSGANVLTF. The CDR3 nucleotides are TGTGCCAGCAGTTTTCTATCTGGGGCCAACGTCCTGACTTTC.

This clone was recorded only once. The V call is TRBV2, the J call TRBJ2-7; 7 nucleotides match TRBD1. The CDR3 length is 14 residues. Germline lookup yields CDR1 SNHLY and CDR2 FYNNEI. V lost 7 bases, J lost 2 bases, and 8 bases stayed unmatched. The CDR3 protein is CASTMTGYAYEQYF. The CDR3 DNA sequence: TGTGCCAGCACCATGACAGGGTACGCCTACGAGCAGTACTTC.

This chain uses TRBV7-9 with TRBJ1-1, with unresolved D. Germline lookup yields CDR1 SEHNR and CDR2 FQNEAQ (reference sequence). V was pared by 1 base and J by 1 base, with 7 bases between. This CDR3 is 14 amino acids long. The CDR3 spells CASSLGGWNTEAFF. The CDR3 bases are TGTGCCAGCAGCTTAGGAGGGTGGAACACTGAAGCTTTCTTT. Drawing the rest from reference TRBV7-9 and TRBJ1-1, the complete variable domain is DTGVSQNPRHKITKRGQNVTFRCDPISEHNRLYWYRQTLGQGPEFLTYFQNEAQLEKSRLLSDRFSAERPKGSFSTLEIQRTEQGDSAMYLCASSLGGWNTEAFFGQGTRLTVV.

Here the CDR3 DNA reads TGCAGCGTTGAAGATCCGGACAGGGAAGGAGAGACCCAGTACTTC. Residues: CSVEDPDREGETQYF. This sequence joins TRBV29-1 and TRBJ2-5; 8 bases map to TRBD1. Germline loops: CDR1 SQVTM, CDR2 ANQGSEA. This CDR3 spans 15 amino acids. Germline trimming cut 0 bases from V and 4 bases from J; bases unmatched to any gene: 7.